This T cell receptor beta chain was retrieved from a study of shared clonotypes between healthy human individuals. Splitting of each subset's genomic DNA was done evenly across several immunoSEQ plates. Replicate PCRs run on unsorted PBMC used approximately 0.3 ug DNA, which was around 30,000 T cell genomes. In the study's own analysis: ImmunoSEQ output held junction-only sequences without quality scores, so filtering differed. Measured with immunoSEQ multiplex PCR; TCRdb has only the in-frame clones, and not every one. Clone size and V and J calls were adopted from that table, with D and trimming inferred from the DNA. The table includes about 470,000 clones, roughly 80% detected once. Concerning this clone: Other DNA sequences in the same sample also yield this CDR3.

This CDR3 comprises 14 residues. Germline V lookup: CDR1 SGHTA, CDR2 FQGNSA. After removal of 5 bases from V and 4 bases from J, the junction contained 4 bases not matched to a gene. The chain is built from TRBV7-2 and TRBJ2-5; 10 bases match TRBD2. The clonotype comes from a woman between 40 and 55 years old in good health. Some clones in this sample may be carry-over from other donors' samples. Source material: PBMCs. CDR3 coding DNA: TGTGCCAGCAGCACACGGACTAGCGGAGAGACCCAGTACTTC. This encodes CASSTRTSGETQYF.